One and the same sample provided the 9 T cell receptor beta chains below, sequenced in a study of blood T cell repertoires in COVID-19. This table comes from immunoSEQ multiplex PCR, and its TCRdb copy is limited to in-frame clones, with some not included. This table has about 12,000 clones, about 88% appearing once. Sequences were obtained from peripheral blood. These receptors all stem from a woman aged 55-70 years with active COVID-19.

The genes are TRBV30 and TRBJ1-2; D remains ambiguous. The CDR3 loop spans 12 amino acids. Germline V gene lookup returns CDR1 GTSNPN and CDR2 SVGIG (reference sequence). Trimming removed 3 bases at V and 2 bases at J, with 7 bases between. CDR3 in amino acids: CAWSTKNYGYTF. Written as DNA, the CDR3 is TGTGCCTGGAGCACTAAGAACTATGGCTACACCTTC.

The chain links TRBV5-5 to TRBJ2-5, with 13 nucleotides matching TRBD2. This CDR3 comprises 16 residues. Losses at the gene ends were 0 bases for V and 5 bases for J; bases not matched to a gene: 4. The germline CDR1 and CDR2 sequences are SGHKS and YYEKEE (reference sequence). DNA for the CDR3: TGTGCCAGCAGCTTGGTACTAGCGGGAGGGCCTGAGACCCAGTACTTC. Translated, it gives CASSLVLAGGPETQYF.

The gene calls are TRBV4-1 and TRBJ2-2; 11 positions match TRBD1. The CDR3 contains 17 residues. Trimming took 0 bases from V and 7 from J; bases not matched to a gene: 7. Germline values: CDR1 MGHRA, CDR2 YSYEKL. In nucleotides, the CDR3 is TGCGCCAGCAGCCAAGAGGGACAGGGGGTATCAGTCGGGGAGCTGTTTTTT. It specifies CASSQEGQGVSVGELFF.

This sequence joins TRBV10-3 and TRBJ1-2; 9 bases match TRBD1. Germline V gene data show CDR1 as ENHRY and CDR2 as SYGVKD. After removal of 3 bases from V and 4 bases from J, the junction contained 9 bases not matched to a gene. The CDR3 consists of 16 residues. CDR3 loop: CAISDGGTGSGYGYTF. The CDR3 nucleotides read TGTGCCATCAGTGACGGGGGGACAGGGTCGGGCTATGGCTACACCTTC.

The rearrangement uses TRBV7-2 and TRBJ2-3; TRBD2 matches at 8 bases. CDR3 length: 16 amino acids. V lost 3 bases and J lost 3; bases outside the gene matches: 8. Germline V gene data show CDR1 as SGHTA and CDR2 as FQGNSA. The CDR3 nucleotides read TGTGCCAGCAGCTTGGCCGTAGCGGGACCGACAGATACGCAGTATTTT. This gives the protein CASSLAVAGPTDTQYF.

This chain joins TRBV29-1 and TRBJ2-1, with 15 bases aligning to TRBD2. The V gene's germline CDR1 is SQVTM and CDR2 ANQGSEA. V gave up 6 bases and J gave up 9 bases; unmatched junction bases: 9. This CDR3 is built from 15 residues. CDR3 sequence: CSVQGLAGGTGEQFF. The CDR3 DNA is TGCAGCGTCCAGGGACTAGCGGGAGGTACGGGTGAGCAGTTCTTC.

This chain connects TRBV19 to TRBJ1-2, with 9 bases aligning to TRBD1. Germline lookup yields CDR1 LNHDA and CDR2 SQIVND (reference sequence). V shed 7 bases and J 5 bases; nucleotides not matched to a gene: 14. This CDR3 is 16 amino acids long. CDR3 residues: CASTPTDRGTLYGYTF. The CDR3 DNA reads as TGTGCCAGTACCCCGACGGACAGGGGAACTCTGTATGGCTACACCTTC.

The gene calls are TRBV27 and TRBJ1-5; 10 bases align to TRBD1. The CDR3 consists of 15 residues. V shed 6 bases and J 3 bases; nucleotides not matched to a gene: 5. Germline V CDR1 and CDR2: MNHEY, SMNVEV (reference sequence). The DNA of the CDR3 is TGTGCCAGCAGCCTGGGGACAGGGGCCAATCAGCCCCAGCATTTT. Translating gives CASSLGTGANQPQHF.

The V call is TRBV5-1, the J call TRBJ2-1, with D perhaps matching TRBD1 (6 bases). CDR3 length: 16 residues. V lost 4 bases to trimming and J lost 3 bases, with 17 bases between them. Germline CDR1 and CDR2: SGHRS and YFSETQ. The CDR3, as DNA: TGCGCCAGCAGCGCACAGGGTTGGAGTGGCTACAATGAGCAGTTCTTC. It codes for CASSAQGWSGYNEQFF.